This paragraph reports one T cell receptor beta chain. Its antigen is currently unknown. V shed 10 bases, J shed 3 bases, and the junction held 7 bases outside the gene matches. The CDR3 runs to 14 residues. The germline CDR1 and CDR2 sequences are MNHNS and SASEGT. TCRdb independently ran MiXCR on the 5' RACE reads; one entry per CDR3 protein. The repertoire holds about 210,000 distinct CDR3 sequences, with around 10% as singletons. The sample belongs to a study of identical twins. Study-wide results and caveats: Part of the zero-insertion signal could reflect confounding by invariant MAIT and iNKT cells. Memory repertoires lacked the insertion deficit that abundant cord blood beta clonotypes showed.

Sequences were obtained from memory (CD45RO+) T cells sorted from blood. The chain combines TRBV6-1 with TRBJ2-5, with 11 bases lining up with TRBD2. The TCR was taken from a woman younger than 35 in good health. CDR3 region: CATSIAGGEETQYF. Written as DNA, the CDR3 is TGTGCCACCTCCATAGCGGGGGGGGAAGAGACCCAGTACTTC.